What follows is one TCR beta chain and its context. The data were taken from a study of immune evolution from preneoplasia to lung adenocarcinoma. J gave up 5 bases and V 6 bases, and 10 bases lay outside the gene matches. Per the germline V gene, CDR1 is MGHDK and CDR2 is SYGVNS. The CDR3 consists of 15 residues. The assay was immunoSEQ multiplex PCR, and TCRdb's table has in-frame clones only and misses some. The sample gives about 6,500 clones, roughly 80% of which show up once; about 3.9% is in the top ten. Sequences were obtained from FFPE invasive lung adenocarcinoma tissue. This receptor was taken from a person between 55 and 69 years old with lung adenocarcinoma. The chain links TRBV25-1 to TRBJ2-1; 7 nucleotides match TRBD1. CDR3 loop: CASSDRTGEHNEQFF. For the CDR3, the DNA is TGTGCCAGCAGCGACCGGACAGGAGAACACAATGAGCAGTTCTTC.